The text below deals with one T cell receptor beta chain. Specified time point: baseline, week 1 (first vaccination visit). The sample's treatment: pre-vaccination baseline after standard-of-care therapy. There were new WHO grade 3 or 4 astrocytomas in the donors, and these were IDH1-mutant and ATRX-lost. This specimen belongs to a study of a mutant IDH1 vaccine in newly diagnosed glioma. Whole-study context: It was radiotherapy, temozolomide, or both that patients received previously, with most receiving both.

This CDR3 is 13 amino acids long. CDR1 and CDR2 from the germline V gene are ENHRY and SYGVKD. V was cut by 6 bases and J by 3 bases, with 11 bases left in between. Profiled with immunoSEQ multiplex PCR; TCRdb holds only in-frame clones, not every one. The sample has 45,000 to 70,000 clones, 91% seen once. The chain links TRBV10-3 to TRBJ1-2; tentative D call: TRBD1 (5 bases). Sequenced here: PBMCs, sampled from a glioma patient treated with radiotherapy, temozolomide or both. The receptor was derived from a man aged 50-60 years with glioma. CDR3 bases: TGTGCCATCAGAGAGCCGGGGGACTATGGCTACACCTTC. It encodes CAIREPGDYGYTF.